This T cell receptor beta chain was identified in a study of blood T cell repertoires in COVID-19 (dated by TCRdb to the early 2020s). As for the study more broadly: The collaborator samples originated in the United States, Italy and Spain and spanned the acute and convalescent phases of COVID-19. The prospective study material was composed of cDNA or gDNA derived from T cells, B-cell-depleted T cells, or PBMCs. Subjects who had been exposed to COVID-19, were actively infected with it, or had recovered from it provided the deeply sampled blood TCRbeta repertoires that made up the dataset. The repertoires were released in a freely available public database intended as a resource for research on the immune response to SARS-CoV-2. The samples were drawn from the first 160 participants of the ongoing ImmuneRACE study and from more than 1,000 subjects provided by 6 global collaborators. Sample metadata almost always included a de-identified subject ID, COVID-19 status, age in years and sex. Where available, HLA class I and class II types were obtained from metadata supplied by the sample provider rather than from assay-based typing. Study-wide findings and limitations: How much clinical and demographic metadata was included differed by source and by participant, and the metadata was provided uncurated.

TCRbeta CDR3 regions were amplified from genomic DNA using the immunoSEQ Assay, a bias-controlled multiplex PCR. As for the original processing: Nucleated cell counts per sample were estimated from amplification of reference gene primers within the assay. To quantify the absolute abundance of each unique TCRbeta CDR3 rearrangement, sequence reads were collapsed and filtered. For each sample, productive Simpson clonality was calculated by taking the square root of Simpson's diversity index across productive rearrangements. Here the immuneACCESS table is served through TCRdb, limited to in-frame sequences with V and J called. Missing clones are a known gap in these copies; in checked studies unresolved V genes cover under half, and the rest lacks a known reason. V, J and clone size were drawn from that table, and D and trimming were deduced from the DNA. The sample records 150,000 to 180,000 clones, around 83% of which are singletons. The ten biggest clones cover around 32% of the sample.

With regard to this clone: The specificity of this receptor is unknown. No base qualities exist here, and no much larger clone lies one base off it.

From the cysteine through the phenylalanine, the CDR3 covers 14 amino acids. Left in the record is the CDR3 DNA by itself, 42 bases read in frame from the first base. The collaborating institutions used their own protocols to collect whole blood in K2EDTA tubes. For TCRbeta analysis, collaborator samples were shipped as frozen whole blood, as isolated PBMCs, or as DNA extracted from either sample type. The chain is assembled from TRBV21-1 and TRBJ2-7; the DNA was not used to check the table's D call, TRBD2. TRBV21-1 is a pseudogene. What was sequenced was peripheral blood. The TCR sequence derives from a woman in her sixties or seventies with acute or convalescent COVID-19. The DNA sequence is TGTGCCAGCAGCCCCTTCTATCTTCCCTACGAGCAGTACTTC. This yields the protein CASSPFYLPYEQYF.